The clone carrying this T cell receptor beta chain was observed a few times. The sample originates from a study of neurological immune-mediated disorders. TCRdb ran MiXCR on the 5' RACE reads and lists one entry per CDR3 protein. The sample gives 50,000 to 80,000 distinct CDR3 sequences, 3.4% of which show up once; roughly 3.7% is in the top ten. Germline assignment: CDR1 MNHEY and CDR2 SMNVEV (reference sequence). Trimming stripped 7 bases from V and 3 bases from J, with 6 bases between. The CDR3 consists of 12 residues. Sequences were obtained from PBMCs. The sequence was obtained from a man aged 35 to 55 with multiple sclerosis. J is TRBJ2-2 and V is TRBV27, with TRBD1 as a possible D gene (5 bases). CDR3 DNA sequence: TGTGCCAGCAAGGGGTACACCGGGGAGCTGTTTTTT. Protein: CASKGYTGELFF.